The 27 T cell receptor beta chains below come from one sample, sequenced in a study of long-term antiretroviral therapy in people with HIV. The immunoSEQ assay was v3.0, run at survey level. Only in-frame clones appear in the TCRdb table, and some are missing; sequencing was by immunoSEQ multiplex PCR. Of about 40,000 clones listed, approximately 87% are singletons. The sequencing here drew on unsorted PBMCs, taken 1.2 years after starting antiretroviral therapy. The receptors come from a woman aged 45-65 years with HIV.

Only one count was recorded for this clone. The chain couples TRBV7-9 to TRBJ2-1, with a tentative D call TRBD2 (5 bases). The germline CDR1 and CDR2 sequences are SEHNR and FQNEAQ (reference sequence). V lost 1 base and J 5 bases, leaving 9 bases between the germline ends. The CDR3 runs to 14 residues. This CDR3 reads CASSLVLADNEQFF. DNA for the CDR3: TGTGCCAGCAGCTTAGTTCTAGCAGACAATGAGCAGTTCTTC. The full variable domain, its missing parts supplied by reference TRBV7-9 and TRBJ2-1, is DTGVSQNPRHKITKRGQNVTFRCDPISEHNRLYWYRQTLGQGPEFLTYFQNEAQLEKSRLLSDRFSAERPKGSFSTLEIQRTEQGDSAMYLCASSLVLADNEQFFGPGTRLTVL.

In this sample, this clone turned up once. CDR3 nucleotides: TGTGCCAGCAGTGCCTATGACTCCACCTCCTACGAGCAGTACTTC. This translates into CASSAYDSTSYEQYF. V gene TRBV6-1 combines with J gene TRBJ2-7; D is unresolved. The length of the CDR3 is 15 residues. Germline values: CDR1 MNHNS, CDR2 SASEGT. V lost 4 bases to trimming and J lost 0 bases, with 13 bases between them.

V usage is TRBV29-1 and J usage is TRBJ1-2, with D maybe TRBD1 (6 bases). CDR3 length equals 13 residues. The germline V gene has CDR1 SQVTM and CDR2 ANQGSEA. Trimming cost V 7 bases and J 8 bases, with 20 bases left between them. The CDR3 here is CSDGQGGQEGYTF. The DNA for the CDR3 is TGCAGCGACGGACAAGGGGGACAAGAGGGCTACACCTTC.

The CDR3 DNA sequence: TGTGCCAGCTGGGGGTTCGCCTATAATTCACCCCTCCACTTT. It specifies CASWGFAYNSPLHF. V is TRBV6-1 and J is TRBJ1-6; D may be TRBD1 (5 bases). Germline CDR1 is MNHNS and CDR2 is SASEGT. This CDR3 region has 14 residues. Trimming shortened V by 8 bases and J by 2 bases, and 10 bases separated the two germline ends.

The CDR3 spells CASSQGPGDGETQYF. CDR3 bases: TGTGCCAGCAGCCAAGGGCCGGGGGATGGAGAGACCCAGTACTTC. This chain links TRBV7-2 with TRBJ2-5; tentatively, D is TRBD2 (6 bases). This CDR3 is built from 15 residues. CDR1 is SGHTA, CDR2 FQGNSA, per germline. V was pared by 5 bases and J by 4 bases, with 17 bases between.

This clone was recorded a few times. This chain links TRBV2 with TRBJ2-2, with no clear D. Per the germline V gene, CDR1 is SNHLY and CDR2 is FYNNEI. V was trimmed by 8 bases and J by 1 base, leaving 11 bases between them. The CDR3 totals 14 residues. The DNA of the CDR3 is TGTGCCAGCGGGTTGGCAGGGAACACCGGGGAGCTGTTTTTT. It yields the protein CASGLAGNTGELFF.

The rearrangement links TRBV5-4 to TRBJ2-2; D is uncertain. CDR3 size: 15 residues. V lost 0 bases and J 5 bases, leaving 11 bases between the germline ends. Germline values: CDR1 SGHNT, CDR2 YYREEE (reference sequence). CDR3 sequence: CASSLEAERTGELFF. The CDR3 DNA is TGTGCCAGCAGCTTGGAAGCTGAACGGACCGGGGAGCTGTTTTTT.

The chain joins TRBV19 to TRBJ2-7; no firm D call. CDR3 length equals 13 residues. V lost 4 bases, J lost 1 base, and 8 bases lay in between. Germline V lookup: CDR1 LNHDA, CDR2 SQIVND (reference sequence). CDR3 sequence (DNA): TGTGCCAGTAGTAGGACCCCTTCCTACGAGCAGTACTTC. Residues: CASSRTPSYEQYF.

The rearrangement uses TRBV7-3 and TRBJ2-3; D possibly corresponds to TRBD2 (6 bases). In germline, CDR1 is SGHTA, CDR2 FQGTGA. This CDR3 has 15 amino acids. V lost 1 base and J 3 bases, leaving 11 bases between the germline ends. As DNA, the CDR3 is TGTGCCAGCAGCTTAAATAGCGGAGCTACAGATACGCAGTATTTT. Residues: CASSLNSGATDTQYF.

This clone was counted between two and nine times. The chain recombines TRBV29-1 with TRBJ1-2, with unresolved D. The CDR3 consists of 12 residues. Germline V gene sequence: CDR1 SQVTM, CDR2 ANQGSEA. V gave up 3 bases and J gave up 7 bases, with 12 bases separating them. The CDR3 sequence: CSVDAGFGGYTF. The DNA of the CDR3 is TGCAGCGTTGATGCGGGATTTGGTGGCTACACCTTC. Variable domain in full (rest from reference TRBV29-1 and TRBJ1-2): SAVISQKPSRDICQRGTSLTIQCQVDSQVTMMFWYRQQPGQSLTLIATANQGSEATYESGFVIDKFPISRPNLTFSTLTVSNMSPEDSSIYLCSVDAGFGGYTFGSGTRLTVV.

The rearrangement joins TRBV19 to TRBJ1-1; D remains ambiguous. The CDR3 consists of 13 residues. The germline V and J ends were trimmed by 6 bases and 7 bases, with 15 bases remaining between them. CDR1 is LNHDA and CDR2 is SQIVND in the germline V gene (reference sequence). The CDR3 sequence: CASRGRAGGEAFF. The DNA for the CDR3 is TGTGCCAGTAGAGGGAGGGCGGGAGGTGAAGCTTTCTTT.

The CDR3 coding sequence is TGTGCCAGCAGCTTGCTGGGGACAGGAGGGAACACTGAAGCTTTCTTT. Its translation: CASSLLGTGGNTEAFF. V is TRBV5-6 and J is TRBJ1-1; 8 nucleotides agree with TRBD1. V trimming: 1 base; J trimming: 1 base; junction bases outside the gene matches: 6. The CDR3 contains 16 residues. From germline, CDR1 is SGHDT and CDR2 YYEEEE.

The V call is TRBV11-2, the J call TRBJ1-4; D gene ambiguous. V dropped 4 bases and J dropped 8 bases, with 8 bases sitting between them. The CDR3 totals 12 residues. Germline V gene data show CDR1 as SGHAT and CDR2 as FQNNGV. The CDR3 loop reads CASSSLREKLFF. DNA of the CDR3: TGTGCCAGCAGCTCCCTACGGGAAAAACTGTTTTTT.

This sequence joins TRBV30 and TRBJ1-2; D not certain. Trimming stripped 3 bases from V and 0 bases from J, with 5 bases between. Germline values: CDR1 GTSNPN, CDR2 SVGIG (reference sequence). The CDR3 totals 12 residues. In DNA, the CDR3 is TGTGCCTGGAGAAAATCTAACTATGGCTACACCTTC. It specifies CAWRKSNYGYTF.

The chain has TRBV7-2 and TRBJ1-5; D uncertain. This CDR3 is 14 amino acids long. The V gene's germline CDR1 is SGHTA and CDR2 FQGNSA. Trimming took 6 bases from V and 0 from J, leaving 9 bases between them. In nucleotides, the CDR3 is TGTGCCAGCAGTGGACGGAATAGCAATCAGCCCCAGCATTTT. Its translation: CASSGRNSNQPQHF.

This clone was counted between two and nine times. V usage is TRBV6-1 and J usage is TRBJ1-2, with D uncertain. This CDR3 is built from 14 residues. CDR1 and CDR2 from the germline V gene are MNHNS and SASEGT. Between the trimmed V and J ends, which lost 3 bases and 5 bases, there was a span of 13 bases. CDR3 protein: CASSDGPTGYGYTF. The CDR3 coding sequence is TGTGCCAGCAGTGACGGGCCAACGGGGTATGGCTACACCTTC.

This chain uses TRBV7-9 with TRBJ1-4; no reliable D call. The length of the CDR3 is 17 residues. Between the trimmed V and J ends, which lost 2 bases and 0 bases, there was a span of 13 bases. The germline gives CDR1 SEHNR, CDR2 FQNEAQ (reference sequence). The CDR3 coding sequence is TGTGCCAGCAGCTTAATGTTGGACGGTGCAACTAATGAAAAACTGTTTTTT. This encodes CASSLMLDGATNEKLFF. Full variable domain (rest looked up from reference TRBV7-9 and TRBJ1-4): DTGVSQNPRHKITKRGQNVTFRCDPISEHNRLYWYRQTLGQGPEFLTYFQNEAQLEKSRLLSDRFSAERPKGSFSTLEIQRTEQGDSAMYLCASSLMLDGATNEKLFFGSGTQLSVL.

The V gene is TRBV18, the J gene TRBJ2-2; TRBD1 aligns across 7 bases. Unmatched junction bases numbered 12, after V lost 6 bases and J lost 11 bases. The CDR3 sequence is 14 residues long. Germline V CDR1 and CDR2: KGHSH, LQKENI. The CDR3 sequence is CASSPRQGTTELFF. CDR3 DNA: TGTGCCAGCTCCCCTAGACAGGGCACAACAGAGCTGTTTTTT.

The genes are TRBV11-2 and TRBJ2-3; TRBD2 matches 9 bases. The trim removed 5 bases at V and 3 bases at J, leaving 12 bases unmatched. The germline V gene has CDR1 SGHAT and CDR2 FQNNGV. The CDR3 length is 17 residues. The CDR3 here is CASSQGGSGGITDTQYF. As DNA, the CDR3 is TGTGCCAGCAGCCAGGGGGGTAGCGGGGGTATAACAGATACGCAGTATTTT.

This sequence joins TRBV6-4 and TRBJ1-6; possible D gene TRBD1, 5 bases. This CDR3 region has 17 residues. The V gene's germline CDR1 is MRHNA and CDR2 SNTAGT. V was pared by 0 bases and J by 8 bases, with 17 bases between. In nucleotides, the CDR3 is TGTGCCAGCAGTGACTCTCACAGAGGGGATTCGGATTCACCCCTCCACTTT. This sequence encodes CASSDSHRGDSDSPLHF.

In this sample, this clone turned up once. This sequence joins TRBV7-9 and TRBJ2-7; D unresolved. The CDR3 consists of 14 residues. Germline V gives CDR1 SEHNR, CDR2 FQNEAQ (reference sequence). Deletions cut 6 bases from V and 3 bases from J, with 15 bases between. The CDR3 protein is CASSLRTSDYEQYF. Here the CDR3 DNA reads TGTGCCAGCAGTCTAAGGACGTCAGACTACGAGCAGTACTTC. Supplemented by reference TRBV7-9 and TRBJ2-7, the full variable domain reads DTGVSQNPRHKITKRGQNVTFRCDPISEHNRLYWYRQTLGQGPEFLTYFQNEAQLEKSRLLSDRFSAERPKGSFSTLEIQRTEQGDSAMYLCASSLRTSDYEQYFGPGTRLTVT.

The V and J genes are TRBV14 and TRBJ1-1; D remains unclear. The CDR3 has 16 amino acids. CDR1 is SGHDN, CDR2 FVKESK, per germline. The ends were cut back, 1 base at V and 0 bases at J, with 12 bases in the middle. The CDR3 DNA is TGTGCCAGCAGCCAAGGGTTCGGGAAATTGAACACTGAAGCTTTCTTT. Its translation is CASSQGFGKLNTEAFF. Full variable domain (outside the CDR3, taken from reference TRBV14 and TRBJ1-1): EAGVTQFPSHSVIEKGQTVTLRCDPISGHDNLYWYRRVMGKEIKFLLHFVKESKQDESGMPNNRFLAERTGGTYSTLKVQPAELEDSGVYFCASSQGFGKLNTEAFFGQGTRLTVV.

The gene calls are TRBV6-5 and TRBJ1-4; 7 bases match TRBD1. The CDR3 is 13 residues long. Per the germline V gene, CDR1 is MNHEY and CDR2 is SVGAGI. Unmatched junction bases numbered 5, after V lost 7 bases and J lost 6 bases. CDR3 in amino acids: CASNPDRDEKLFF. The CDR3 DNA sequence: TGTGCCAGCAACCCTGACAGGGATGAAAAACTGTTTTTT.

The chain employs TRBV11-2 and TRBJ1-5, with D possibly being TRBD1 (5 bases). V lost 5 bases and J lost 5, with 10 bases in between. The CDR3 is made up of 13 amino acids. Germline CDR1 SGHAT, CDR2 FQNNGV. In nucleotides, the CDR3 is TGTGCCAGCAGCCCCCGGGGGGATCAGCCCCAGCATTTT. Residues: CASSPRGDQPQHF.

The chain is built from TRBV5-1 and TRBJ1-5; D gene ambiguous. The CDR3 spans 13 residues. The V and J ends lost 0 bases and 1 base respectively, with 2 bases between them. Per the germline V gene, CDR1 is SGHRS and CDR2 is YFSETQ. The DNA of the CDR3 is TGCGCCAGCAGCTTGGGCAGCAATCAGCCCCAGCATTTT. This gives the protein CASSLGSNQPQHF.

This sequence joins TRBV9 and TRBJ2-5; 7 bases are a match to TRBD2. The CDR3 runs 16 residues. CDR1 and CDR2 from the germline V gene are SGDLS and YYNGEE. J was trimmed by 0 bases and V by 0 bases; bases with no gene match: 5. In DNA, the CDR3 is TGTGCCAGCAGCGTAGGGGGAGCGGGGTACCAAGAGACCCAGTACTTC. This sequence encodes CASSVGGAGYQETQYF.

The chain employs TRBV30 and TRBJ1-1, with D maybe TRBD1 (5 bases). The CDR3 spans 14 residues. Germline CDR1 is GTSNPN and CDR2 is SVGIG (reference sequence). V was pared by 2 bases and J by 1 base, with 11 bases between. The CDR3 DNA follows: TGTGCCTGGAGTCCGGGACGGACGAACACTGAAGCTTTCTTT. Translation gives CAWSPGRTNTEAFF. Together with reference TRBV30 and TRBJ1-1, the CDR3 gives the full variable domain: SQTIHQWPATLVQPVGSPLSLECTVEGTSNPNLYWYRQAAGRGLQLLFYSVGIGQISSEVPQNLSASRPQDRQFILSSKKLLLSDSGFYLCAWSPGRTNTEAFFGQGTRLTVV.